This TCR beta chain is from a study of T cells in Graves' hyperthyroidism and ophthalmopathy. This clonotype was recorded a few times. The antigen is not known. The missing conserved phenylalanine or tryptophan at the end of this CDR3 makes a read error likely. Whole-study results and caveats: Researchers report that a 13 V-J model separated ophthalmopathy from stable hyperthyroidism.

Patients were excluded because of uncontrolled infection, other autoimmune disease, pregnancy or lactation. V lost 1 base and J lost 0, with 9 bases in between. This CDR3 has 15 amino acids. Germline V CDR1 and CDR2: SGHTA, FQGNSA. It was RNA transcripts that yielded the amplified TCR beta CDR3 regions. The study used the HTBI primer set for a first-round RT-PCR of the TCR CDR3. One entry per CDR3 protein, called by TCRdb with MiXCR from the multiplex PCR reads. Of 300,000 to 400,000 distinct CDR3 sequences detected, around a sixth appear once; the ten largest clones hold under 55%. The TCR sequence derives from a woman aged 45-59 years with Graves' hyperthyroidism. The J gene is TRBJ1-1, the V gene TRBV7-2; D is perhaps TRBD1 (5 bases). Sequencing was performed on blood. The CDR3 loop reads CASSLGGDLNTEAFL. The CDR3 region has the DNA TGTGCCAGCAGCTTAGGGGGGGACTTGAACACTGAAGCTTTCTTG.